The rows below give T cell receptor beta chains drawn from one sample of a study of beta chain features in type 1 diabetes. Produced via immunoSEQ multiplex PCR; TCRdb's table is partial and in-frame only. The sample lists 300,000 to 450,000 clones, about 12% occurring once. Sequencing used naive CD4+ T cells from blood. These receptors originate from a young man in good health. The CDR3 runs from the conserved cysteine through the conserved F or W. Each record gives: D gene, J gene, V gene, clone size, CDR3 protein, CDR3 DNA. A D gene is named only where the DNA matches it firmly. Clone size appears in some rows only: once, few, many, or a class for an expanded clone.

D gene: .; J gene: TRBJ2-7; V gene: TRBV6-1; clone size: .; CDR3 protein: CASTFGRRSYEQYF; CDR3 DNA: TGTGCCAGCACTTTTGGCAGGAGGTCCTACGAGCAGTACTTC
D gene: .; J gene: TRBJ2-7; V gene: TRBV5-1; clone size: few; CDR3 protein: CASSPPGLVNSYEQYF; CDR3 DNA: TGCGCCAGCAGCCCCCCGGGACTGGTTAACTCCTACGAGCAGTACTTC
D gene: .; J gene: TRBJ2-5; V gene: TRBV21-1; clone size: few; CDR3 protein: CASSTPRTGQETQYF; CDR3 DNA: TGTGCCAGCAGCACACCCCGGACAGGGCAAGAGACCCAGTACTTC
D gene: .; J gene: TRBJ2-1; V gene: TRBV19; clone size: .; CDR3 protein: CASSRLGGEWNEQFF; CDR3 DNA: TGTGCCAGTTCGCGACTGGGGGGAGAATGGAATGAGCAGTTCTTC
D gene: TRBD1; J gene: TRBJ2-4; V gene: TRBV27; clone size: few; CDR3 protein: CASSSYRGAKNIQYF; CDR3 DNA: TGTGCCAGCAGTAGTTACAGGGGAGCCAAAAACATTCAGTACTTC
D gene: TRBD1; J gene: TRBJ1-4; V gene: TRBV10-3; clone size: .; CDR3 protein: CAISEGTGGDEKLFF; CDR3 DNA: TGTGCCATCAGTGAGGGGACAGGGGGCGATGAAAAACTGTTTTTT
D gene: TRBD2; J gene: TRBJ2-2; V gene: TRBV19; clone size: .; CDR3 protein: CASRGVEGTGELFF; CDR3 DNA: TGTGCCAGTCGGGGGGTGGAAGGGACCGGGGAGCTGTTTTTT
D gene: TRBD1; J gene: TRBJ1-4; V gene: TRBV30; clone size: few; CDR3 protein: CAWRTGDEKLFF; CDR3 DNA: TGTGCCTGGCGGACAGGGGATGAAAAACTGTTTTTT
D gene: .; J gene: TRBJ2-7; V gene: TRBV5-4; clone size: few; CDR3 protein: CASSLASGREQYF; CDR3 DNA: TGTGCCAGCAGCTTGGCAAGCGGACGGGAGCAGTACTTC
D gene: .; J gene: TRBJ1-6; V gene: TRBV7-2; clone size: .; CDR3 protein: CASSLVGRDPLHF; CDR3 DNA: TGTGCCAGCAGCTTAGTGGGCAGGGATCCCCTCCACTTT
D gene: TRBD1; J gene: TRBJ1-1; V gene: TRBV7-9; clone size: few; CDR3 protein: CASSTTGGTEAFF; CDR3 DNA: TGTGCCAGCAGCACTACAGGGGGAACTGAAGCTTTCTTT
D gene: .; J gene: TRBJ1-2; V gene: TRBV18; clone size: few; CDR3 protein: CASSPPYNRDYGYTF; CDR3 DNA: TGTGCCAGCTCACCACCGTATAACAGGGACTATGGCTACACCTTC
D gene: TRBD1; J gene: TRBJ2-1; V gene: TRBV5-1; clone size: few; CDR3 protein: CASSTEGTGQFF; CDR3 DNA: TGCGCCAGCAGCACAGAAGGGACAGGGCAGTTCTTC
D gene: TRBD2; J gene: TRBJ2-7; V gene: TRBV5-1; clone size: .; CDR3 protein: CASSLRIAGGEHYEQYF; CDR3 DNA: TGCGCCAGCAGCTTGAGGATAGCGGGAGGGGAGCACTACGAGCAGTACTTC
D gene: .; J gene: TRBJ1-5; V gene: TRBV28; clone size: .; CDR3 protein: CASREDSPQPQHF; CDR3 DNA: TGTGCCAGCAGGGAGGACAGTCCTCAGCCCCAGCATTTT
D gene: .; J gene: TRBJ1-1; V gene: TRBV30; clone size: .; CDR3 protein: CACHQTGTRNTEAFF; CDR3 DNA: TGTGCCTGTCATCAAACAGGGACTAGGAACACTGAAGCTTTCTTT
D gene: .; J gene: TRBJ2-1; V gene: TRBV7-9; clone size: .; CDR3 protein: CASSLGYRVDEQFF; CDR3 DNA: TGTGCCAGCAGCCTTGGATACCGGGTCGATGAGCAGTTCTTC
D gene: .; J gene: TRBJ1-4; V gene: TRBV7-6; clone size: .; CDR3 protein: CASSLFEGEHEKLFF; CDR3 DNA: TGTGCCAGCAGCTTATTTGAGGGAGAACATGAAAAACTGTTTTTT
D gene: .; J gene: TRBJ2-1; V gene: TRBV21-1; clone size: .; CDR3 protein: CASSIKTRDNEQFF; CDR3 DNA: TGTGCCAGCAGCATCAAAACACGGGACAATGAGCAGTTCTTC
D gene: TRBD2; J gene: TRBJ2-3; V gene: TRBV10-3; clone size: .; CDR3 protein: CAISEGGLATDTQYF; CDR3 DNA: TGTGCCATCAGTGAGGGGGGACTAGCTACAGATACGCAGTATTTT
D gene: .; J gene: TRBJ1-5; V gene: TRBV5-1; clone size: .; CDR3 protein: CASSPGQTHRGNQPQHF; CDR3 DNA: TGCGCCAGCAGCCCAGGACAGACCCACCGGGGCAATCAGCCCCAGCATTTT
D gene: TRBD2; J gene: TRBJ2-7; V gene: TRBV5-1; clone size: .; CDR3 protein: CASSQTSGGTYEQYF; CDR3 DNA: TGCGCCAGCAGCCAAACTAGCGGGGGGACCTACGAGCAGTACTTC
D gene: TRBD1; J gene: TRBJ1-4; V gene: TRBV7-9; clone size: .; CDR3 protein: CASSRGQGEKLFF; CDR3 DNA: TGTGCCAGCAGCCGCGGACAGGGAGAAAAACTGTTTTTT
D gene: .; J gene: TRBJ1-2; V gene: TRBV9; clone size: .; CDR3 protein: CASTSFGGLNYGYTF; CDR3 DNA: TGTGCCAGCACCTCCTTCGGGGGGCTCAACTATGGCTACACCTTC
D gene: TRBD1; J gene: TRBJ2-1; V gene: TRBV25-1; clone size: few; CDR3 protein: CASTQDRGGNEQFF; CDR3 DNA: TGTGCCAGCACCCAGGACAGGGGAGGCAATGAGCAGTTCTTC
D gene: .; J gene: TRBJ2-7; V gene: TRBV10-3; clone size: few; CDR3 protein: CASSARGSNEQYF; CDR3 DNA: TGTGCCAGCAGTGCTCGCGGGTCCAACGAGCAGTACTTC
D gene: TRBD2; J gene: TRBJ2-1; V gene: TRBV4-3; clone size: many; CDR3 protein: CASSQGLLAGSEQFF; CDR3 DNA: TGCGCCAGCAGCCAAGGGCTACTAGCGGGGAGTGAGCAGTTCTTC
D gene: .; J gene: TRBJ1-5; V gene: TRBV19; clone size: .; CDR3 protein: CASSIWALTNQPQHF; CDR3 DNA: TGTGCCAGTAGTATATGGGCACTTACAAATCAGCCCCAGCATTTT
D gene: TRBD2; J gene: TRBJ2-5; V gene: TRBV15; clone size: .; CDR3 protein: CATSRGGGLAGETQYF; CDR3 DNA: TGTGCCACCAGCAGAGGGGGGGGACTAGCAGGAGAGACCCAGTACTTC
D gene: .; J gene: TRBJ2-2; V gene: TRBV11-2; clone size: few; CDR3 protein: CASSSRFAGTNTGELFF; CDR3 DNA: TGTGCCAGCAGCAGCCGCTTTGCGGGGACTAACACCGGGGAGCTGTTTTTT
D gene: TRBD1; J gene: TRBJ2-5; V gene: TRBV18; clone size: .; CDR3 protein: CASSPRGQGNQETQYF; CDR3 DNA: TGTGCCAGCTCACCCCGGGGACAGGGTAACCAAGAGACCCAGTACTTC
D gene: .; J gene: TRBJ2-1; V gene: TRBV6-6; clone size: few; CDR3 protein: CAGGGRAGKAYNEQFF; CDR3 DNA: TGTGCCGGAGGAGGAAGGGCGGGAAAGGCCTACAATGAGCAGTTCTTC
D gene: .; J gene: TRBJ1-1; V gene: TRBV19; clone size: .; CDR3 protein: CASSIKEGKDTEAFF; CDR3 DNA: TGTGCCAGTAGTATTAAAGAGGGAAAGGACACTGAAGCTTTCTTT
D gene: .; J gene: TRBJ2-7; V gene: TRBV20-1; clone size: few; CDR3 protein: CSATHLEQYF; CDR3 DNA: TGCAGTGCTACACATCTCGAGCAGTACTTC
D gene: TRBD1; J gene: TRBJ2-4; V gene: TRBV5-6; clone size: few; CDR3 protein: CASSLGTGRTGIQYF; CDR3 DNA: TGTGCCAGCAGCTTGGGGACAGGCAGAACTGGCATTCAGTACTTC
D gene: .; J gene: TRBJ2-7; V gene: TRBV7-2; clone size: few; CDR3 protein: CASSSYYEQYF; CDR3 DNA: TGTGCCAGCAGCTCTTACTACGAGCAGTACTTC